This T cell receptor beta chain was retrieved from a study of cytomegalovirus exposure and HLA in healthy donors. In the case of this clone: The antigen is unknown.

The donors gave bone marrow, and they were healthy. Study results and caveats: In a later analysis, a missense DCLRE1C variant was linked to TCR beta V- and J-gene trimming. Later work found most CMV-associated TCR beta chains apparently HLA-restricted.

V lost 6 bases to trimming and J lost 0 bases, with 12 bases between them. The CDR3 extends over 15 amino acids. CDR1 is SNHLY and CDR2 is FYNNEI in the germline V gene. 60 Vbeta and 13 Jbeta primers were used in PCR. The assay was immunoSEQ multiplex PCR, and TCRdb's table has in-frame clones only and misses some. The sample lists 200,000 to 250,000 clones, around 80% seen once, with over 0.65% in the top ten. Material: PBMCs. The receptor was isolated from a boy younger than 10 in good health and CMV-seronegative. The chain employs TRBV2 and TRBJ2-1, with D unresolved. In DNA form, the CDR3 reads TGTGCCAGCAGCCAAGACTGGAGCTCCTACAATGAGCAGTTCTTC. Translating gives CASSQDWSSYNEQFF.